The clone carrying this T cell receptor (beta chain) was seen a single time. The protocol was immunoSEQ multiplex PCR, while the TCRdb copy is restricted to in-frame clones and leaves out a portion. The sample carries 200,000 to 250,000 clones, over 80% recorded once. The sample comes from a study of blood T cell repertoires in COVID-19. The V end was cut by 3 bases, the J end by 9 bases, with 11 bases between. CDR3 size: 12 residues. Looked up from germline, CDR1 is SGHAT and CDR2 is FQNNGV. V gene TRBV11-2 combines with J gene TRBJ1-1; TRBD1 might be the D (5 bases). The material sequenced was PBMCs or T cells enriched from blood (not recorded which). The receptor's source is a woman in her thirties who had been exposed to COVID-19. CDR3 region: CASSFAGEKAFF. The CDR3 DNA follows: TGTGCCAGCAGCTTCGCGGGGGAGAAAGCTTTCTTT.